The rows below give T cell receptor beta chains drawn from one sample of a study of low-dose radiotherapy and immunotherapy resistance in tumors. One entry per CDR3 protein, called by TCRdb with MiXCR from the reads. This table holds 65,000 to 95,000 distinct CDR3 sequences, less than 20% found once. The starting material was PBMCs, obtained after low-dose radiotherapy plus immunotherapy. The source of these receptors is a male donor with prostate cancer. CDR3s include the opening cysteine and the closing phenylalanine or tryptophan. Each record gives: clone size, V gene, D gene, J gene, CDR3 DNA, CDR3 protein. D genes are given only for firm matches. Clone size is stated in some rows and not others, as once, few, many or a class when expanded.

>many|TRBV23-1|.|TRBJ2-3
TGCGCCAGCAGTAAAGTCACAGATACGCAGTATTTT
CASSKVTDTQYF
>many|TRBV24-1|.|TRBJ2-3
TGTGCCACCAGTCCCGATAGCACAGATACGCAGTATTTT
CATSPDSTDTQYF
>many|TRBV6-6|TRBD2|TRBJ2-7
TGTGCCAGCAGTTACTCGACGAGCGGGAGGTCCTACGAGCAGTACTTC
CASSYSTSGRSYEQYF
>many|TRBV18|TRBD1|TRBJ1-1
TGTGCCAGCTCAGCTACAGGGGGGAACACTGAAGCTTTCTTT
CASSATGGNTEAFF
>.|TRBV7-2|TRBD1|TRBJ2-7
TGTGCCAGCAGCACCACCGGGACAGGGGATTACGAGCAGTACTTC
CASSTTGTGDYEQYF
>many|TRBV19|TRBD1|TRBJ2-1
TGTGCCTGCCGGGACAGCCGGCTCCGGGATGAGCAGTTCTTC
CACRDSRLRDEQFF
>many|TRBV13|.|TRBJ2-1
TGTGCCAGCAGCTTGAGGGGTAGCGGTTACAATGAGCAGTTCTTC
CASSLRGSGYNEQFF
>many|TRBV6-2/TRBV6-3|.|TRBJ2-6
TGTGCCAGCAGTTACATGAGCGGGGCCAACGTCCTGACTTTC
CASSYMSGANVLTF
>many|TRBV29-1|TRBD2|TRBJ2-3
TGCAGCGTTGGGACTAGCGGGAACCCCACAGATACGCAGTATTTT
CSVGTSGNPTDTQYF
>many|TRBV19|.|TRBJ2-3
TGTGCCAGTAAATCTAGGCCCAGCACAGATACGCAGTATTTT
CASKSRPSTDTQYF
>many|TRBV6-2/TRBV6-3|.|TRBJ2-2
TGTGCCAGCATTTCCCCTCACCGGGGGACACTAAACACCGGGGAGCTGTTTTTT
CASISPHRGTLNTGELFF
>few|TRBV6-5|.|TRBJ2-5
TGTGCCAGCAGTTACAACGGACCTCAAGAGACCCAGTACTTC
CASSYNGPQETQYF
>many|TRBV2|.|TRBJ2-3
TGTGCCAGCAGTGTCGGGGGAATACGGGCAGATACGCAGTATTTT
CASSVGGIRADTQYF
>.|TRBV9|TRBD1|TRBJ2-2
TGTGCCAGCAGCCCCCGACAGGGTACGGCCGGGGAGCTGTTTTTT
CASSPRQGTAGELFF
>many|TRBV20-1|TRBD2|TRBJ2-2
TGCAGTGCTAGAGATGGTGGGCTAGCGGAGAACACCGGGGAGCTGTTTTTT
CSARDGGLAENTGELFF
>many|TRBV12-3/TRBV12-4|.|TRBJ1-5
TGTGCCAGCAGTCCCTCGCGGGGACAGCCCCAGCATTTT
CASSPSRGQPQHF
>many|TRBV4-1|TRBD1|TRBJ2-3
TGCGCCAGCAGCCAGGATTCCGGGACAGGGTCGATGAATACGCAGTATTTT
CASSQDSGTGSMNTQYF
>many|TRBV28|TRBD1|TRBJ1-1
TGTGCCAGCAGTTTTATTGTGGGACAGATAAGATTGAACACTGAAGCTTTCTTT
CASSFIVGQIRLNTEAFF
>many|TRBV29-1|.|TRBJ2-7
TGCAGCGTTGAAAGTGGGGGTCACGAGCAGTACTTC
CSVESGGHEQYF
>many|TRBV6-4|TRBD1|TRBJ2-2
TGTGCCAGCAACGGGGACAGGACGAACACCGGGGAGCTGTTTTTT
CASNGDRTNTGELFF
>.|TRBV2|.|TRBJ2-2
TGTGCCAGCGCGGCGGGGCCGAACACCGGGGAGCTGTTTTTT
CASAAGPNTGELFF
>many|TRBV28|.|TRBJ2-7
TGTGCCAGCAGCCCCCCGGGTGGGCGTTTCGGCTACGAGCAGTACTTC
CASSPPGGRFGYEQYF
>many|TRBV19|.|TRBJ1-5
TGTGCCAGTAGTATCAGGGGAGGCGAACAGCCCCAGCATTTT
CASSIRGGEQPQHF
>many|TRBV11-1|.|TRBJ2-5
TGTGCCAGCAGCCCCGGCCGCGGGTTTGAAGAGACCCAGTACTTC
CASSPGRGFEETQYF
>.|TRBV28|TRBD1|TRBJ2-7
TGTGCCAGCAGTCCGTTCCGGGACAGGGCTCCCGAGCAGTACTTC
CASSPFRDRAPEQYF
>many|TRBV4-3|.|TRBJ1-2
TGCGCCAGCAGCCAAGAGGGGACGGTCTATGGCTACACCTTC
CASSQEGTVYGYTF
>many|TRBV29-1|TRBD2|TRBJ2-1
TGCAGCGTTGCGGGACTAGCAGTTATCTCCTACAATGAGCAGTTCTTC
CSVAGLAVISYNEQFF
>many|TRBV28|TRBD2|TRBJ2-1
TGTGCCAGCAGTTTAACCAGCGGGAGAAATGAGCAGTTCTTC
CASSLTSGRNEQFF
>many|TRBV18|TRBD2|TRBJ2-6
TGTGCCAGCTCCCGCACGACTAGCGGGGGCTCTGGGGCCAACGTCCTGACTTTC
CASSRTTSGGSGANVLTF
>many|TRBV20-1|.|TRBJ1-4
TGCAGTGCTAGAGATCTCAACCCCCAGGGAACTAATGAAAAACTGTTTTTT
CSARDLNPQGTNEKLFF
>many|TRBV6-5|.|TRBJ1-2
TGTGCCAGCAGTTACTCCGCTTTGAGGGGCCATGGCTACACCTTC
CASSYSALRGHGYTF
>few|TRBV7-9|.|TRBJ2-2
.
CASSIRTGGRANTGELFFF
>many|TRBV2|.|TRBJ1-5
TGTGCCAGCAGTGAAGGGGCCGGGGTGGCGACGAATCAGCCCCAGCATTTT
CASSEGAGVATNQPQHF
>many|TRBV4-1|TRBD2|TRBJ2-7
TGCGCCAGCACCCTTTTCGGCGGGGGCGAGCAGTACTTC
CASTLFGGGEQYF
>many|TRBV5-1|TRBD1|TRBJ1-1
TGCGCCAGCAGCTCCCGACTCGGACAGGGGGTAAAGACTGAAGCTTTCTTT
CASSSRLGQGVKTEAFF
>many|TRBV9|TRBD1|TRBJ1-1
TGTGCCAGCAGCGCGGGGGGACAGGCGAACACTGAAGCTTTCTTT
CASSAGGQANTEAFF
>many|TRBV12-3/TRBV12-4|.|TRBJ1-5
TGTGCCAGCACCACGCGGGGGGCTGGTCAGCCCCAGCATTTT
CASTTRGAGQPQHF
>.|TRBV6-2/TRBV6-3|TRBD2|TRBJ2-1
TGTGCCAGCAGTTACTCGCCGGGACTAGCGGGGGTTGATGAGCAGTTCTTC
CASSYSPGLAGVDEQFF
>many|TRBV28|.|TRBJ1-2
TGTGCCAGCAGTTTTTTCACCCATGGCTACACCTTC
CASSFFTHGYTF
>few|TRBV3-1|.|TRBJ1-2
TGTGCCAGCAGCCAAGATCAGGGGACCGGCTACACCTTC
CASSQDQGTGYTF
>many|TRBV6-1|.|TRBJ2-7
TGTGCCAGCAGCACTTCCTCTCCCTACGAGCAGTACTTC
CASSTSSPYEQYF
>.|TRBV11-2|TRBD2|TRBJ2-1
TGTGCCAGCAGCTTTGCGGGGGGAGGGTCCAATGAGCAGTTCTTC
CASSFAGGGSNEQFF
>many|TRBV4-1|.|TRBJ1-4
TGCGCCAGCAGCCTTACGCCAGGAGTTGTCGATGAAAAACTGTTTTTT
CASSLTPGVVDEKLFF
>many|TRBV29-1|TRBD1|TRBJ1-1
TGCAGCGTTGCACGGACAGGGGGCTCAAGTTTAGGAGCTTTCTTT
CSVARTGGSSLGAFF
>many|TRBV10-3|.|TRBJ1-1
TGTGCCATCAGTGCCGGGGGGCCGGGCACTGAAGCTTTCTTT
CAISAGGPGTEAFF
>many|TRBV6-6|.|TRBJ1-1
TGTGCCAGCAGTTCCGACATGGTACCTGGGGCTTTCTTT
CASSSDMVPGAFF
>many|TRBV12-3/TRBV12-4|.|TRBJ1-5
TGTGCCAGCAGTCCCGACTTACAGGGTCGGCAGCCCCAGCATTTT
CASSPDLQGRQPQHF
>many|TRBV11-2|.|TRBJ1-3
TGTGCCAGCAGCTTAGATCGGGGGGCTGCTGGAAACACCATATATTTT
CASSLDRGAAGNTIYF
>many|TRBV6-2/TRBV6-3|.|TRBJ2-1
TGTGCCAGCACCCACGGGCAGCGCAGGGATGAGCAGTTCTTC
CASTHGQRRDEQFF
>many|TRBV28|.|TRBJ2-3
TGTGCCAGCAGCGTAGCACGAGATACGCAGTATTTT
CASSVARDTQYF
>few|TRBV4-3|.|TRBJ2-3
TGCGCCAGCAGCCAAAGGTCCCAGGGGGATACGCAGTATTTT
CASSQRSQGDTQYF